Each of the 25 T cell receptor beta chains below was sequenced from the same sample in a study of response to subunit inactivated influenza vaccine. TCRdb reanalysed the RT-PCR reads using MiXCR and keeps one entry per CDR3 protein. The sample contains about 780,000 distinct CDR3 sequences, approximately 18% of which appear only once. Sequences were derived from PBMCs from blood, sampled approximately 5 days after vaccination. The receptors stem from a man in his forties or fifties who received an inactivated influenza vaccine.

This clonotype was observed many times. For the CDR3, the DNA is TGTGCCAGCAGCAGCACAACAGGGACCTACGAGCAGTACTTC. The encoded protein is CASSSTTGTYEQYF. The V and J genes are TRBV3-1 and TRBJ2-7; D may be TRBD1 (6 bases). This CDR3 region has 14 residues. Germline V gene data show CDR1 as LGHDT and CDR2 as YNNKEL (reference sequence). V was pared by 5 bases and J by 2 bases, with 13 bases between.

This clonotype occurred many times. The rearrangement joins TRBV7-9 to TRBJ1-1, with D maybe TRBD1 (6 bases). The germline V gene has CDR1 SEHNR and CDR2 FQNEAQ (reference sequence). Trimming removed 4 bases from V and 5 bases from J, with 11 bases in between. This CDR3 contains 13 residues. The CDR3 region has the DNA TGTGCCAGCAGCTCTCTAGGGGGGACTGAAGCTTTCTTT. It codes for CASSSLGGTEAFF.

This clonotype was picked up one time. The genes are TRBV4-3 and TRBJ2-2, with TRBD1 matching 8 bases. J gave up 0 bases and V 1 base, and 4 bases lay outside the gene matches. Germline CDR1 is LGHNA and CDR2 is YSLEER. The CDR3 spans 17 residues. The DNA for the CDR3 is TGCGCCAGCAGCCAAGCCCAGACAGGGGCGAACACCGGGGAGCTGTTTTTT. Translated, it gives CASSQAQTGANTGELFF.

This chain connects TRBV10-3 to TRBJ2-3, with D possibly being TRBD1 (6 bases). The CDR3 contains 16 residues. V was shortened by 4 bases and J by 2 bases, with 16 bases between the two germline ends. CDR1 and CDR2 from the germline V gene are ENHRY and SYGVKD. DNA for the CDR3: TGTGCCATCAGTGGGCAGGGGACCCTTGCCACAGATACGCAGTATTTT. This codes for CAISGQGTLATDTQYF.

The CDR3 sequence is CASSLEPGGGGYTF. CDR3 bases: TGTGCCAGCAGCTTGGAACCAGGGGGCGGAGGCTACACCTTC. The chain joins TRBV5-6 to TRBJ1-2, with TRBD1 matching 8 bases. The germline CDR1 and CDR2 sequences are SGHDT and YYEEEE. Trimming removed 0 bases from V and 8 bases from J; junction bases left unmatched: 6. The CDR3 length is 14 residues.

The J gene is TRBJ2-6, the V gene TRBV20-1; D not resolved. The CDR3 has 13 residues. The V and J ends lost 3 bases and 0 bases respectively, with 3 bases between them. Germline V CDR1 and CDR2: DFQATT, SNEGSKA (reference sequence). In DNA, the CDR3 is TGCAGTGCTAGCAGCTCTGGGGCCAACGTCCTGACTTTC. It encodes CSASSSGANVLTF.

This clonotype was picked up a small number of times. This chain uses TRBV27 with TRBJ2-2; no firm D call. Germline CDR1 MNHEY, CDR2 SMNVEV (reference sequence). This CDR3 contains 18 residues. V dropped 3 bases and J dropped 6 bases, with 23 bases sitting between them. The CDR3 loop is CASSLEPRRPVGAGELFF. CDR3 sequence (DNA): TGTGCCAGCAGTTTGGAGCCTCGGCGTCCCGTGGGTGCCGGGGAGCTGTTTTTT.

This clonotype was detected only a few times. The rearrangement uses TRBV15 and TRBJ2-7, with 12 bases that match TRBD2. Germline trimming cut 1 base from V and 6 bases from J; bases unmatched to any gene: 7. From germline, CDR1 is LNHNV and CDR2 YYDKDF (reference sequence). The CDR3 totals 16 residues. CDR3 in DNA: TGTGCCACCAGCAGAGGCTCTAGCGGGAGGGCCGGCGAGCAGTACTTC. Translating it yields CATSRGSSGRAGEQYF.

The chain joins TRBV6-5 to TRBJ1-5, with a weak D call TRBD1 (6 bases). CDR3 length: 13 amino acids. V shed 2 bases and J shed 5 bases, with 7 bases lying between them. Germline V gene data show CDR1 as MNHEY and CDR2 as SVGAGI. The CDR3 DNA sequence: TGTGCCAGCAGTTACAGGGGGGATCAGCCCCAGCATTTT. The encoded protein is CASSYRGDQPQHF.

The rearrangement uses TRBV9 and TRBJ1-1; D is unclear. Germline CDR1 reads SGDLS; CDR2 reads YYNGEE. The CDR3 consists of 12 residues. Deletions cut 4 bases from V and 5 bases from J, with 9 bases between. CDR3 sequence: CASSSWGTEAFF. For the CDR3, the DNA is TGTGCCAGCAGCTCCTGGGGAACTGAAGCTTTCTTT.

This clonotype has a handful of counts. The chain recombines TRBV20-1 with TRBJ2-5, with D perhaps matching TRBD1 (6 bases). V lost 6 bases, J lost 0 bases, and 17 bases lay in between. The germline V gene has CDR1 DFQATT and CDR2 SNEGSKA (reference sequence). CDR3 size: 15 residues. The CDR3 nucleotides are TGCAGTGCCAGACAGGCAGATTTGTACCAAGAGACCCAGTACTTC. Amino acids: CSARQADLYQETQYF.

The chain recombines TRBV28 with TRBJ2-1; D call uncertain. V was shortened by 1 base and J by 6 bases, with 4 bases between the two germline ends. CDR3 length: 12 residues. Germline V lookup: CDR1 MDHEN, CDR2 SYDVKM. The CDR3: CASSLFLNEQFF. The DNA for the CDR3 is TGTGCCAGCAGTTTATTCCTCAATGAGCAGTTCTTC.

This clonotype was observed at least ten times. The chain carries TRBV12-3 or TRBV12-4 and TRBJ2-7, with no clear D. Trimming cost V 3 bases and J 3 bases, with 9 bases left between them. This CDR3 is built from 13 residues. The CDR3 bases are TGTGCCAGCAGTTTCTCGGGTAGCTACGAGCAGTACTTC. It is translated as CASSFSGSYEQYF.

This clonotype showed up just a few times. The chain links TRBV6-5 to TRBJ2-3; possible D gene TRBD2, 7 bases. The V end was cut by 0 bases, the J end by 3 bases, with 16 bases between. This CDR3 contains 17 residues. The germline CDR1 and CDR2 sequences are MNHEY and SVGAGI. The CDR3 nucleotides are TGTGCCAGCAGTTACTCGACGGGGGGCATGTATACAGATACGCAGTATTTT. Amino acid sequence: CASSYSTGGMYTDTQYF.

This clonotype has only a few counts. The chain joins TRBV20-1 to TRBJ1-5; perhaps TRBD1 as D (6 bases). The CDR3 sequence is 13 residues long. V was shortened by 5 bases and J by 3 bases, with 11 bases between the two germline ends. The germline V gene has CDR1 DFQATT and CDR2 SNEGSKA (reference sequence). CDR3 amino acids: CSAEDSTNQPQHF. For the CDR3, the DNA is TGCAGTGCTGAGGACAGCACCAATCAGCCCCAGCATTTT.

This clonotype showed up just a few times. V usage is TRBV12-3 or TRBV12-4 and J usage is TRBJ2-5; maybe TRBD1 (5 bases). CDR3 length: 14 amino acids. V was cut by 3 bases and J by 5 bases, with 13 bases left in between. DNA for the CDR3: TGTGCCAGCAGTTTTAGTGGGGCCTCGGAGACCCAGTACTTC. The encoded protein is CASSFSGASETQYF.

The V and J genes are TRBV7-9 and TRBJ1-3; 11 bases agree with TRBD1. The CDR3 loop spans 17 amino acids. V lost 5 bases and J lost 0; bases outside the gene matches: 6. Germline assignment: CDR1 SEHNR and CDR2 FQNEAQ (reference sequence). The CDR3: CASSPGQGAASGNTIYF. The CDR3 DNA reads as TGTGCCAGCAGCCCCGGACAGGGGGCTGCCTCTGGAAACACCATATATTTT.

The chain combines TRBV20-1 with TRBJ2-4; no reliable D call. The CDR3 totals 15 residues. Deletions cut 3 bases from V and 0 bases from J, with 12 bases between. Germline V gene sequence: CDR1 DFQATT, CDR2 SNEGSKA (reference sequence). DNA of the CDR3: TGCAGTGCTAGGTTGGCCCTTTTAGCCAAAAACATTCAGTACTTC. This codes for CSARLALLAKNIQYF.

This clonotype was found a few times. This chain uses TRBV12-3 or TRBV12-4 with TRBJ2-1, with a possible D match to TRBD1 (6 bases). The CDR3 extends over 16 amino acids. Trimming took 3 bases from V and 6 from J, leaving 18 bases between them. The CDR3 region is CASSFELGGTANEQFF. Here the CDR3 DNA reads TGTGCCAGCAGTTTCGAATTAGGGGGTACCGCCAATGAGCAGTTCTTC.

The rearrangement uses TRBV7-2 and TRBJ1-5; D is perhaps TRBD1 (5 bases). This CDR3 comprises 17 residues. The germline V gene encodes CDR1 SGHTA and CDR2 FQGNSA. V lost 3 bases to trimming and J lost 1 base, with 16 bases between them. CDR3 loop: CASSLMSRGLSNQPQHF. CDR3 DNA sequence: TGTGCCAGCAGCTTGATGTCGCGGGGCCTGAGCAATCAGCCCCAGCATTTT.

The chain is built from TRBV7-8 and TRBJ2-1; D is perhaps TRBD1 or TRBD2 (5 bases each). This CDR3 region has 18 residues. Germline-derived CDR1 and CDR2 are SGHVS and FQNEAQ. Trimming shortened V by 0 bases and J by 2 bases, and 17 bases separated the two germline ends. The CDR3, as DNA: TGTGCCAGCAGCTTAGCACCGGGGCAGGGCTCGGCCTACAATGAGCAGTTCTTC. Protein product: CASSLAPGQGSAYNEQFF.

In its sample, this clonotype was seen many times. This chain connects TRBV12-3 or TRBV12-4 to TRBJ2-1; the match to TRBD1 covers 7 bases. Losses at the gene ends were 0 bases for V and 7 bases for J; bases not matched to a gene: 6. This CDR3 region has 15 residues. The CDR3 loop reads CASSLAGTERNEQFF. The CDR3 DNA follows: TGTGCCAGCAGTTTAGCGGGGACAGAAAGGAATGAGCAGTTCTTC.

This clonotype has a count of ten or more. This chain links TRBV5-5 with TRBJ2-1; no firm D call. This CDR3 contains 16 residues. The ends were cut back, 0 bases at V and 0 bases at J, with 10 bases in the middle. Germline-derived CDR1 and CDR2 are SGHKS and YYEKEE (reference sequence). CDR3 amino acids: CASSLVSQSSYNEQFF. The CDR3 region has the DNA TGTGCCAGCAGCTTGGTTAGCCAGAGCTCCTACAATGAGCAGTTCTTC. Drawing the rest from reference TRBV5-5 and TRBJ2-1, the complete variable domain is DAGVTQSPTHLIKTRGQQVTLRCSPISGHKSVSWYQQVLGQGPQFIFQYYEKEERGRGNFPDRFSARQFPNYSSELNVNALLLGDSALYLCASSLVSQSSYNEQFFGPGTRLTVL.

The chain links TRBV7-8 to TRBJ1-2, with D perhaps matching TRBD1 (5 bases). Germline V gene lookup returns CDR1 SGHVS and CDR2 FQNEAQ. This CDR3 has 13 residues. The CDR3 is CATGPGRSYGYTF. The DNA of the CDR3 is TGTGCTACCGGGCCAGGGAGGTCCTATGGCTACACCTTC.

This clonotype has only a few counts. The chain has TRBV6-5 and TRBJ2-1; D possibly corresponds to TRBD2 (5 bases). This CDR3 is built from 15 residues. Trimming left V 0 bases short and J 0 bases short, with 6 bases between. Germline V gene data show CDR1 as MNHEY and CDR2 as SVGAGI. CDR3 protein: CASSYSSGSYNEQFF. The DNA for the CDR3 is TGTGCCAGCAGTTACTCCAGCGGCTCCTACAATGAGCAGTTCTTC.